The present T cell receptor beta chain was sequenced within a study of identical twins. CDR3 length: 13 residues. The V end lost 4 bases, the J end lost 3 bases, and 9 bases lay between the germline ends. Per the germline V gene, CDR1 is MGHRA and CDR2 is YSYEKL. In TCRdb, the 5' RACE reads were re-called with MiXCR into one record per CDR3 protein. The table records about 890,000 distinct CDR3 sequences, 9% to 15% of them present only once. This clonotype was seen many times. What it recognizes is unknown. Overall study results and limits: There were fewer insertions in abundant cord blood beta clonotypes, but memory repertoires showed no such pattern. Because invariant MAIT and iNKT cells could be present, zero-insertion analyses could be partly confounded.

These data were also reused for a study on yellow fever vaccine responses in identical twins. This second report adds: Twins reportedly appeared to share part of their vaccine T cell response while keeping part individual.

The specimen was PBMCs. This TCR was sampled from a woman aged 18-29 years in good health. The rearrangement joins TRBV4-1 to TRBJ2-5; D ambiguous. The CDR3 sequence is CASSLNVKETQYF. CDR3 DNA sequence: TGCGCCAGCAGCCTAAACGTTAAAGAGACCCAGTACTTC.